Presented here are 5 T cell receptor beta chains from one specimen sequenced in a study of shared clonotypes between healthy human individuals. The naive CD8 subset, CD45RO-negative cells positively selected for CCR7, excluded terminally differentiated effector memory CD45RA+ cells. Method: immunoSEQ multiplex PCR; TCRdb's copy keeps in-frame clones and lacks some. Altogether more than 2 million clones are present, 90% to 95% being singletons, with the ten largest covering about 1.7%. The sample consisted of naive CD8+ T cells from PBMCs. Source of these receptors: a man younger than 35 in good health. Some clones in this sample may be carry-over from other donors' samples.

The chain joins TRBV5-1 to TRBJ2-1, with 7 bases fitting TRBD2. Germline V gives CDR1 SGHRS, CDR2 YFSETQ. This CDR3 region has 15 residues. V dropped 6 bases and J dropped 8; count of bases not matched to a gene: 14. The CDR3 sequence: CASTGGRGLIDEQFF. The CDR3, as DNA: TGCGCCAGCACCGGAGGGAGGGGTTTGATCGATGAGCAGTTCTTC.

The chain links TRBV19 to TRBJ2-5, with 13 bases fitting TRBD2. J lost 5 bases, V lost 7 bases, and 19 bases had no gene match. Germline V gene data show CDR1 as LNHDA and CDR2 as SQIVND (reference sequence). The CDR3 extends over 19 amino acids. CDR3 loop: CASKRDRAGTSGTGETQYF. CDR3 bases: TGTGCCAGTAAGAGGGACAGGGCAGGGACTAGCGGGACTGGGGAGACCCAGTACTTC.

The rearrangement uses TRBV15 and TRBJ2-4; TRBD1 might be the D (5 bases). Trimming cost V 6 bases and J 0 bases, with 21 bases left between them. Per germline, CDR1 LNHNV and CDR2 YYDKDF (reference sequence). CDR3 length: 18 amino acids. This CDR3 reads CATSTTTEGFLAKNIQYF. Written as DNA, the CDR3 is TGTGCCACCAGTACCACGACAGAAGGATTTCTAGCCAAAAACATTCAGTACTTC.

The chain has TRBV29-1 and TRBJ1-1; TRBD1 might be the D (5 bases). Deletions cut 4 bases from V and 0 bases from J, with 12 bases between. Germline-derived CDR1 and CDR2 are SQVTM and ANQGSEA. The CDR3 is 14 residues long. CDR3 sequence reads: CSVVSWGLNTEAFF. CDR3 in DNA: TGCAGCGTTGTCTCCTGGGGCTTGAACACTGAAGCTTTCTTT. Looking up the rest from reference TRBV29-1 and TRBJ1-1 gives the full variable domain: SAVISQKPSRDICQRGTSLTIQCQVDSQVTMMFWYRQQPGQSLTLIATANQGSEATYESGFVIDKFPISRPNLTFSTLTVSNMSPEDSSIYLCSVVSWGLNTEAFFGQGTRLTVV.

This clone was detected a few times. This chain uses TRBV25-1 with TRBJ1-1; TRBD1 agrees at 7 bases. The CDR3 covers 14 residues. The germline V gene encodes CDR1 MGHDK and CDR2 SYGVNS. The V gene end was trimmed by 5 bases and the J gene end by 1 base; junction bases not matched to a gene: 4. The CDR3 coding sequence is TGTGCCAGCAGTCCGACAGGGAGGAACACTGAAGCTTTCTTT. Its protein product is CASSPTGRNTEAFF.